Listed below are T cell receptor beta chains from one sample, sequenced in a study of blood T cell repertoires in COVID-19. Sequencing used immunoSEQ multiplex PCR; TCRdb keeps in-frame clones, though not all of them. The sample holds 120,000 or so clones, more than 60% seen once. The sample taken for sequencing was peripheral blood. These receptors were obtained from a man aged 70-80 years with acute or convalescent COVID-19. The conserved cysteine and the conserved F or W are not part of the CDR3 here.

TRBJ1-5 | TRBV7-2 | ASSWDRGNQPQH
TRBJ1-5 | TRBV19 | ASTQTGDQPQH
TRBJ2-1 | TRBV11-3 | ASSTSSGTPYNEQF
TRBJ2-1 | TRBV7-6 | ASSLGTQGRREQF
TRBJ2-7 | TRBV5-1 | ASRSQGQSLYEQY
TRBJ2-7 | TRBV27 | ASSLSGPSSYEQY
TRBJ1-1 | TRBV5-1 | ASSLSVGRGPTEAF
TRBJ2-6 | TRBV10-1 | ASSESSQAFHSGANVLT
TRBJ2-1 | TRBV13 | ASSPRQGADEQF
TRBJ2-2 | TRBV11-3 | ASSLDRDTGELF
TRBJ2-3 | TRBV7-2 | ASSLVRAYGTDTQY
TRBJ2-3 | TRBV9 | ASSDGTSLDTQY
TRBJ2-2 | TRBV24-1 | ATATSGATGELF
TRBJ2-2 | TRBV2 | ASSEGGLAGAGYPGELF
TRBJ2-7 | TRBV7-3 | ASSWGGGSYEQY
TRBJ2-7 | TRBV4-1 | ASSQDRGISYEQY
TRBJ1-2 | TRBV29-1 | SVESQGGGYT
TRBJ2-5 | TRBV6-2/TRBV6-3 | ASSYSTGEGETQY
TRBJ2-1 | TRBV11-1 | ASSYTTVYNEQF
TRBJ2-5 | TRBV2 | ASLLIKETQY
TRBJ1-5 | TRBV28 | ASGGGNQPQH
TRBJ1-1 | TRBV20-1 | SAPRVTEAF
TRBJ2-5 | TRBV12-5 | ASGSGGIQETQY
TRBJ2-2 | TRBV5-1 | ASSLSSGGRGELF
TRBJ2-5 | TRBV5-6 | ASSLQGFETQY
TRBJ2-7 | TRBV5-6 | ASSLRQPWNYEQY
TRBJ2-5 | TRBV5-1 | ASSPQGTSGQETQY
TRBJ1-5 | TRBV21-1 | ASSKNMRGTFQPQH
TRBJ1-6 | TRBV15 | ATTRQGDSPLH
TRBJ1-2 | TRBV6-6 | ASSTGGDGYT
TRBJ1-1 | TRBV6-4 | ASSLDRNTEAF
TRBJ2-1 | TRBV4-1 | ASSLSGRNEQF
TRBJ1-5 | TRBV6-5 | ASSYEADQPQH
TRBJ1-2 | TRBV27 | ASSLRSGGNGYT
TRBJ2-5 | TRBV5-1 | ASSLEAGAQGSKTQY
TRBJ2-2 | TRBV7-9 | ASSLRQGAGELF
TRBJ2-3 | TRBV6-5 | ASSYSSLLTDTQY
TRBJ1-5 | TRBV5-5 | ASSSGTVSNQPQH
TRBJ2-1 | TRBV6-6 | ASNRGGTSGDNEQF
TRBJ2-3 | TRBV18 | ASSKGLAGPDTQY
TRBJ2-2 | TRBV21-1 | ASSKFLPNTGELF
TRBJ1-5 | TRBV28 | ASSFRVWPQH
TRBJ2-1 | TRBV19 | ASSPGLFYNEQF
TRBJ2-3 | TRBV28 | ASSLDTGGPGTDTQY
TRBJ2-1 | TRBV24-1 | ATSETSGSVLGNNEQF
TRBJ2-2 | TRBV5-4 | ATGQGDLSGELF
TRBJ2-3 | TRBV30 | AWIPSGGAGDTQY
TRBJ1-5 | TRBV5-6 | ASSLSGRGQPQH
TRBJ2-7 | TRBV7-3 | ASSSQGGEQY
TRBJ1-5 | TRBV27 | ASTHDNSNQPQH
TRBJ1-1 | TRBV29-1 | SVAGRGEGEAF
TRBJ2-5 | TRBV27 | ASSTGLARETQY
TRBJ1-5 | TRBV24-1 | ATSDDRLDSPQH